This T cell receptor beta chain was sequenced during a study of shared clonotypes between healthy human individuals. Study information: The donor group consisted of two women and a few men, aged 18 to 49. The plates for each donor numbered three CD4 naive, three CD4 memory, two CD8 naive and one CD8 memory.

The CDR3 covers 15 residues. Trimming cost V 3 bases and J 4 bases, with 12 bases left between them. Germline V gene data show CDR1 as LNHDA and CDR2 as SQIVND (reference sequence). Cells designated naive CD8 were CD45RO-negative and were positively selected for CCR7, with terminally differentiated effector memory CD45RA+ cells excluded. Turning to this clone: Its target is not known.

TCRdb's table, derived via immunoSEQ multiplex PCR, lists solely in-frame clones and lacks some. The sample includes about 2,200,000 clones, 85% to 95% of them seen just once. Findings of the study overall: The genetic and exposure-history diversity represented was limited by few donors. It was the non-shared clonotypes that had lower generation probabilities than clonotypes shared by all four donors.

The receptor's source is a man aged 18 to 29 in good health. Some clones in this sample may be carry-over from other donors' samples. The chain has TRBV19 and TRBJ2-2; the D is unclear. The sequencing sample was made of naive CD8+ T cells from PBMCs. The CDR3 sequence: CASSMAAPGTGELFF. The CDR3 DNA reads TGTGCCAGTAGTATGGCGGCCCCGGGCACCGGGGAGCTGTTTTTT.